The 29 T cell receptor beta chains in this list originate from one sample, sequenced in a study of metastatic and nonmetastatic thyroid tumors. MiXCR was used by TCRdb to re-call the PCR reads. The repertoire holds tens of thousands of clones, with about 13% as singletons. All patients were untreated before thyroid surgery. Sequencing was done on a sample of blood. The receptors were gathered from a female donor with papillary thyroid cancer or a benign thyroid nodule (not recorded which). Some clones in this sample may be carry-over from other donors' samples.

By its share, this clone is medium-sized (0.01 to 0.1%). CDR3 in amino acids: CASSFVGSADTQYF. The CDR3 nucleotides read TGTGCCAGCAGTTTCGTAGGATCAGCAGATACGCAGTATTTT. This rearrangement joins TRBV27 to TRBJ2-3; no firm D call. Between the trimmed V and J ends, which lost 3 bases and 4 bases, there was a span of 11 bases. Germline lookup yields CDR1 MNHEY and CDR2 SMNVEV (reference sequence). This CDR3 has 14 amino acids.

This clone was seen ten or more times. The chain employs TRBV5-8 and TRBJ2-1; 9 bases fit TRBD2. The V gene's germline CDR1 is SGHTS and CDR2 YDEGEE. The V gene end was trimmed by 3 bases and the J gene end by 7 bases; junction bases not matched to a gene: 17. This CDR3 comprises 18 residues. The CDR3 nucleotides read TGTGCCAGCAGCTGGGCGACTAGCGGTCTAAGTGGGGGGAATGAGCAGTTCTTC. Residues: CASSWATSGLSGGNEQFF.

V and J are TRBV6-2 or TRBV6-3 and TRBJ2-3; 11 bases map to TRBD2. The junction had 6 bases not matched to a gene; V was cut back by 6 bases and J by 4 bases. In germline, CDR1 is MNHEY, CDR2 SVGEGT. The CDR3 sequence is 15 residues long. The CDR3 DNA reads TGTGCCAGCAGAGAGGGACTAGCGGACGCAGATACGCAGTATTTT. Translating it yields CASREGLADADTQYF.

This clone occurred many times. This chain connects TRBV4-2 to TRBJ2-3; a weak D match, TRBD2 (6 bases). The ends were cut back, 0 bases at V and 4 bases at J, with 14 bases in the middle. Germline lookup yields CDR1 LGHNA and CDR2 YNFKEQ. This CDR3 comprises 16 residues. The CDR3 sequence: CASSQDNGGGADTQYF. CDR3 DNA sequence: TGTGCCAGCAGCCAAGATAACGGGGGAGGTGCAGATACGCAGTATTTT.

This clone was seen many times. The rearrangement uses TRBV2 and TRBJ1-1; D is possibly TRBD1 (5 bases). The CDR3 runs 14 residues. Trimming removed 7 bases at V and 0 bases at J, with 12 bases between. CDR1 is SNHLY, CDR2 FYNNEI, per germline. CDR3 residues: CASNGGSMNTEAFF. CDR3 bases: TGTGCCAGCAACGGGGGATCCATGAACACTGAAGCTTTCTTT.

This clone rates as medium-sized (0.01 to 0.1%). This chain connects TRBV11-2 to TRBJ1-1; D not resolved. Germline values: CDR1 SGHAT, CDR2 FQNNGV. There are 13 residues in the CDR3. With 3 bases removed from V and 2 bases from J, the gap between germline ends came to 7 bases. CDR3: CASSLGRNTEAFF. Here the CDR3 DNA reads TGTGCCAGCAGCTTGGGGAGAAACACTGAAGCTTTCTTT.

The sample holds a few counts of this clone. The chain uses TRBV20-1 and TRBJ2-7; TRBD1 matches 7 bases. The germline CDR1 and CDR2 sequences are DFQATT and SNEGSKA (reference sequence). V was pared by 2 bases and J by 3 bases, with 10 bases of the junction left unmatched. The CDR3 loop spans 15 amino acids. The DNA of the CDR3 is TGCAGTGCTAGACCACCGACAGGGTGGGACTACGAGCAGTACTTC. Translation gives CSARPPTGWDYEQYF.

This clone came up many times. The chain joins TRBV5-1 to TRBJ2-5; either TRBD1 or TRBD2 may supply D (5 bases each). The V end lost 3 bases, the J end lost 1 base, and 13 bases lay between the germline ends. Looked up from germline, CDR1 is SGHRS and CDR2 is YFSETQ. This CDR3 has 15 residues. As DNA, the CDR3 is TGCGCCAGCAGCTGGGGACCGTCTCGCCAAGAGACCCAGTACTTC. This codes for CASSWGPSRQETQYF.

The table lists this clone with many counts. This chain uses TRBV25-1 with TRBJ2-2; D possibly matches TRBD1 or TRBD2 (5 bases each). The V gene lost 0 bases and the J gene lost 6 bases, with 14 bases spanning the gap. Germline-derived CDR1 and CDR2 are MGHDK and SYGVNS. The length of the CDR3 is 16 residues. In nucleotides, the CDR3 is TGTGCCAGCAGTGAATATATGGGGGTCTCTGCCGGGGAGCTGTTTTTT. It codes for CASSEYMGVSAGELFF. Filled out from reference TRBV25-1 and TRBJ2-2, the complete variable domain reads EADIYQTPRYLVIGTGKKITLECSQTMGHDKMYWYQQDPGMELHLIHYSYGVNSTEKGDLSSESTVSRIRTEHFPLTLESARPSHTSQYLCASSEYMGVSAGELFFGEGSRLTVL.

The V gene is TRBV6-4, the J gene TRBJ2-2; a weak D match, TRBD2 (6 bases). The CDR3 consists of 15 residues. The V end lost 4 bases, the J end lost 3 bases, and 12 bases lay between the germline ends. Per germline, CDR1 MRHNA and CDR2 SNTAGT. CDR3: CASSARGIDTGELFF. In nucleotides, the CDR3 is TGTGCCAGCAGTGCCCGGGGGATCGACACCGGGGAGCTGTTTTTT.

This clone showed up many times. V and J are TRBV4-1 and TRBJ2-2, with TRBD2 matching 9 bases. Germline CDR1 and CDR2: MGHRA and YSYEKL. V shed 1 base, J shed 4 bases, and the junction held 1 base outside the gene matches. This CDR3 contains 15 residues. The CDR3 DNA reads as TGCGCCAGCAGCCAAGGACTAGCGGTCACCGGGGAGCTGTTTTTT. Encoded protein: CASSQGLAVTGELFF.

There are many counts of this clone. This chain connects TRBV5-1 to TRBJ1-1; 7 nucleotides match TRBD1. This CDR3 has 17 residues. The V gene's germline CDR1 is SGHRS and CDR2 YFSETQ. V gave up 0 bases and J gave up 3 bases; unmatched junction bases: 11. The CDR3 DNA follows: TGCGCCAGCAGCTTGGCCTTGGGGGCCCAGGGGGACACTGAAGCTTTCTTT. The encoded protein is CASSLALGAQGDTEAFF.

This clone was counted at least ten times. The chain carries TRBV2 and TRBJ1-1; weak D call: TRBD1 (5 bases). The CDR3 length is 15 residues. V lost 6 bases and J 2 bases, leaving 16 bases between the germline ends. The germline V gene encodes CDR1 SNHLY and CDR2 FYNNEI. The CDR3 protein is CASRALGGPNTEAFF. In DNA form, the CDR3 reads TGTGCCAGCAGAGCTCTTGGGGGACCAAACACTGAAGCTTTCTTT.

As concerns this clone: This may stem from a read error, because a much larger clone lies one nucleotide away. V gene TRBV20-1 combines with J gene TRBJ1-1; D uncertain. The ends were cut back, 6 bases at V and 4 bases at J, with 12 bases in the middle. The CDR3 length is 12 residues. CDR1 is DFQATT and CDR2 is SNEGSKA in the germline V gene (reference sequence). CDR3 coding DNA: TGCAGTGCGAGGGCCGGGAGCACTGAAGCTTTCTTT. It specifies CSARAGSTEAFF.

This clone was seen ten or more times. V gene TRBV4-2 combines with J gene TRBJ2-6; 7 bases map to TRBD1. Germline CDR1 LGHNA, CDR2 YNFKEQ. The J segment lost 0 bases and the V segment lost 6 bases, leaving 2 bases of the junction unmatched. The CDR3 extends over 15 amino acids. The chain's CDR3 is CASRRTGSGANVLTF. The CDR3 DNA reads TGTGCCAGCAGAAGGACAGGCTCTGGGGCCAACGTCCTGACTTTC.

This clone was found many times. Here the CDR3 reads CAWGTGYSEFF. The CDR3 bases are TGTGCCTGGGGGACAGGGTATTCCGAGTTCTTC. The chain is built from TRBV30 and TRBJ2-1; TRBD1 agrees at 9 bases. J gave up 14 bases and V 5 bases, and 7 bases lay outside the gene matches. From germline, CDR1 is GTSNPN and CDR2 SVGIG (reference sequence). The CDR3 length is 11 residues.

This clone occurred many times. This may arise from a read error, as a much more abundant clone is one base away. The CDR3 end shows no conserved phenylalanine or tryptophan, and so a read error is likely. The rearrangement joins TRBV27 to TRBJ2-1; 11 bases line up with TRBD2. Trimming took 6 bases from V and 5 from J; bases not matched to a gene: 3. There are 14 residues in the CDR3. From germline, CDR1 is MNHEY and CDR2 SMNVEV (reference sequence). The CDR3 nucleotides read TGTGCCAGCAGGCCGGGACTAGCGGACAATGAGCAGTTCTCC. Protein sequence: CASRPGLADNEQFS.

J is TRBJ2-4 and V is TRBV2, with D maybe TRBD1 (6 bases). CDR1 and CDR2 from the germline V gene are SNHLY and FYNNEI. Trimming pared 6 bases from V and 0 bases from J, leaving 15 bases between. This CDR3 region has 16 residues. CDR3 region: CASSPPGTLAKNIQYF. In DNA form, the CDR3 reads TGTGCCAGCAGCCCCCCGGGGACACTAGCCAAAAACATTCAGTACTTC.

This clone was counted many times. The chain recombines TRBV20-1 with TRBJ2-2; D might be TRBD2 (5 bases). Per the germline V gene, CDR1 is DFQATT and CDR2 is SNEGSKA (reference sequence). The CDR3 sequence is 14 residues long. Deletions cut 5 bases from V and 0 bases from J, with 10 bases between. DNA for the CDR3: TGCAGTGCTTTGGGAGAATCGAACACCGGGGAGCTGTTTTTT. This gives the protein CSALGESNTGELFF.

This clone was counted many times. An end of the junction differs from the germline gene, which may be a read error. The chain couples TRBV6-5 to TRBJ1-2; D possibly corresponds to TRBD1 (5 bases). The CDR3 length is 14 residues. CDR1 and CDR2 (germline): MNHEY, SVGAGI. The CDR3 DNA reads TGTGCCAGCCGTTTTTTTGGGGGAAACTATGGCTATACCTTC. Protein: CASRFFGGNYGYTF.

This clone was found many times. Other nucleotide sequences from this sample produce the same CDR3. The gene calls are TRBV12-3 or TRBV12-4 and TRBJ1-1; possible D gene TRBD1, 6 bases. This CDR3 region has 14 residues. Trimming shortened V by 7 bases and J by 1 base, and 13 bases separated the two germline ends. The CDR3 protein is CASTLGGQNTEAFF. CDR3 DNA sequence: TGTGCCAGCACCCTTGGGGGGCAGAACACTGAAGCTTTCTTT.

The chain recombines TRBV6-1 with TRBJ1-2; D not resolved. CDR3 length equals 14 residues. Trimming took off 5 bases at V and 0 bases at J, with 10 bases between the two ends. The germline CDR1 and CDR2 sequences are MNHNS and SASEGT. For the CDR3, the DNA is TGTGCCAGCAGTCCGGCGAAGGCTAACTATGGCTACACCTTC. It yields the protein CASSPAKANYGYTF.

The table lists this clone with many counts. The CDR3 DNA follows: TGTGCCAGCAGCTTAGGAGGGCTCTTCGGTCAGCCCCAGCATTTT. Its translation: CASSLGGLFGQPQHF. The chain carries TRBV7-9 and TRBJ1-5; D remains ambiguous. With 1 base removed from V and 6 bases from J, the gap between germline ends came to 13 bases. The germline V gene encodes CDR1 SEHNR and CDR2 FQNEAQ (reference sequence). This CDR3 has 15 residues.

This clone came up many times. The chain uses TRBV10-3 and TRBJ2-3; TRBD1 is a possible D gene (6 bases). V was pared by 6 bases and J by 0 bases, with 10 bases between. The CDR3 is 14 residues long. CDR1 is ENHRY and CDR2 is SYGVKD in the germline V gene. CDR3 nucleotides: TGTGCCATCAGACCGAGGGGGAGCACAGATACGCAGTATTTT. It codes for CAIRPRGSTDTQYF.

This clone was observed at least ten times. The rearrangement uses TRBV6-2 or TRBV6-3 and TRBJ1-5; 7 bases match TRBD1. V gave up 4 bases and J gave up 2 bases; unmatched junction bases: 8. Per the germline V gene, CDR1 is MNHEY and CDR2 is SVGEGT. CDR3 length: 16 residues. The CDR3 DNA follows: TGTGCCAGCAGTTCCACCGACAGGGTCGGCAATCAGCCCCAGCATTTT. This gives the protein CASSSTDRVGNQPQHF.

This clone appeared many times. The CDR3 loop is CASSPASNEQFF. The CDR3 DNA reads as TGTGCCAGCAGCCCAGCGAGTAATGAGCAGTTCTTC. This chain links TRBV7-9 with TRBJ2-1; D is unresolved. CDR1 is SEHNR, CDR2 FQNEAQ, per germline (reference sequence). V was pared by 5 bases and J by 7 bases, with 9 bases between. The CDR3 extends over 12 amino acids.

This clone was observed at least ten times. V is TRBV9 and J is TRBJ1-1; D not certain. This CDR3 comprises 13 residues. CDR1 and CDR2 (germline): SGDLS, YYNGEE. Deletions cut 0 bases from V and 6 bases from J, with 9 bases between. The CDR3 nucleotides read TGTGCCAGCAGCGTAGGCCCGGCGCCTGAAGCTTTCTTT. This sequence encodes CASSVGPAPEAFF.

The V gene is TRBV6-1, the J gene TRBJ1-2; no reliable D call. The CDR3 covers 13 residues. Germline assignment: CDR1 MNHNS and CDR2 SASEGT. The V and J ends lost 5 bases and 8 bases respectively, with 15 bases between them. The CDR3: CASSRYPFEGYTF. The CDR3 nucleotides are TGTGCCAGCAGTCGGTATCCGTTCGAGGGCTACACCTTC.

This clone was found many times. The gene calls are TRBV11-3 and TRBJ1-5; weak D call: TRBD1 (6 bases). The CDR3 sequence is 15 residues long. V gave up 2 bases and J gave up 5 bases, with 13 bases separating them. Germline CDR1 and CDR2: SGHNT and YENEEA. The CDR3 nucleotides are TGTGCCAGCAGCTTAACGGGGGACAAGGATCAGCCCCAGCATTTT. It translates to CASSLTGDKDQPQHF.